This TCR beta chain is from a study of cytomegalovirus exposure and HLA in healthy donors (dated by TCRdb to the late 2010s). Describing the broader study: An earlier analysis of some 550 of the donors reported more than 250 Gb of sequence data and roughly 100 million unique TCR beta sequences from 150 million to 200 million T cells. The T cell repertoires of 666 subjects were profiled by immunosequencing and related to cytomegalovirus serostatus. To predict cytomegalovirus infection status, the study combined high-throughput TCR immunosequencing, statistical association of individual TCRs with disease status, and machine learning. The study aimed to test whether cataloging public T cell receptors could reveal signatures of past pathogen exposure. A later analysis re-examined previously published TCR beta repertoires from hundreds of donors and added high-resolution HLA genotyping to investigate patterns of TCR occurrence. Across under 500 genotyped donors of the cohort, an average of about 240,000 unique TCR beta nucleotide sequences per donor were sequenced, and approximately 19% of those sequences were non-productive. An early release covering roughly 640 HLA-typed donors comprised 250 to 350 gigabases of sequencing data and approximately 80 million unique TCR sequences. In a later genetic analysis, genome-wide SNP genotypes for about 65% of the roughly 670 donors were used, and that subset was treated as a discovery cohort. Five DR-DQ haplotypes were handled as single units for association and clustering because linkage in the cohort was strong. Donor age, sex, ethnicity and CMV serostatus were collected together with the repertoire data. Typing coverage differed by locus: A, B, C, DRB1 and DQB1 were typed in about 620-640 donors, DQA1 in 500 to 550, DPA1 in around 600, and DPB1 in just under 480. To decide whether each TCR beta V gene segment behaved as functional or pseudogenic, an earlier analysis of approximately 590 of the donors relied on high-throughput TCR beta sequencing. Along with the approximately 650-subject first cohort, a separate validation cohort of about 110 different subjects was used. Class I and class II HLA loci were covered by the typing at four-digit resolution. All discovery cohort repertoires had been generated using a single sequencing platform. Of the roughly 400 genotyped donors, approximately 82% fell in the genetic ancestry cluster associated with self-reported Caucasian donors. Rather than using new phenotypic data, the later analysis identified candidate immune exposures from TCR beta sequences and from how often those sequences occurred across donors. The full study reports these points: The classifier was reported to diagnose cytomegalovirus status with high specificity and sensitivity in both the original and validation cohorts. Assigning TCR associations to individual alleles was difficult when HLA alleles, especially DR and DQ, strongly co-occurred. In an earlier analysis of approximately 590 of the donors, most TCR beta V segments appeared in productive rearrangements about 90% or about 30% of the time, broadly matching IMGT annotations. Most TCR sequences were seen in very few donors, while some public TCRs were found in many individuals. The cohort was sequenced for TCR beta chains only, and without alpha or paired-chain data the features that could be detected were limited. In a later genetic analysis, a missense DCLRE1C variant was associated with V-gene and J-gene trimming of TCR beta chains, and the association was replicated in an independent cohort. Because the 87-base-pair reads could not distinguish some IMGT-functional V segments, including TRBV6-2 and TRBV6-3, those segments were excluded. A later analysis associated 16,951 TCR beta sequences with specific HLA alleles at a false discovery rate of 0.05. According to a later analysis, parvovirus B19, influenza, CMV and Epstein-Barr virus appeared linked to several top co-occurrence clusters. Because HLA typing was unavailable for some donors at each locus, only the typed subset was used in association tests. In vitro tests confirmed that a few of the cytomegalovirus-associated TCR beta chains recognize cytomegalovirus antigens. Sequencing depth was assumed to be roughly uniform across donors in the presence/absence analyses, though that assumption may not hold. Linkage disequilibrium might explain the correlated functional status among segregating V segments, but an unknown experimental factor could not be ruled out. The study listed 170 or so TCR beta chains as associated with cytomegalovirus. A further reported finding was that TCR beta sequences accurately predicted the HLA-A and HLA-B alleles for most subjects in the first cohort. Because counts were too low, some 16 rarely observed V segments, including chromosome 9 orphons, were excluded from the earlier analysis of about 500 of the donors. A cluster of highly shared sequence variants was judged likely to represent a technical artifact of the sequencing pipeline. It was suggested by the authors that the approach could potentially be generalized to other disease states and immunological phenotypes. In a later genetic analysis, fewer N-insertions in productive TCRs were reported among donors in an Asian-associated ancestry cluster than the roughly 700-donor mean. A later analysis found that most CMV-associated TCR beta chains appeared HLA-restricted, with HLA associations seemingly driven largely by CMV exposure. Compared with equally common non-associated chains, HLA-associated TCR beta chains in a later analysis were more clonally expanded and had lower generation probabilities. The only immune exposure information available for the cohort was CMV serostatus. In a later analysis, the rate of TCR association differed among HLA loci, with DRB1 alleles having the most associated TCRs and HLA-C alleles having the fewest.

V has 4 bases trimmed and J has 6 bases trimmed; junction bases matching no gene number 9. CDR1 SGHRS and CDR2 YFSETQ are derived from the germline V gene. Including cysteine and phenylalanine, the CDR3 has 16 amino acids. The sequence is cut down to CDR3 DNA, 48 bases in frame from base 1. The library was produced with the immunoSEQ multiplex PCR assay. For the multiplex PCR, a mixture combining 60 forward primers for TCR Vbeta segments and 13 reverse primers for TCR Jbeta segments was used. A multiplex PCR assay on genomic DNA amplified the CDR3 region of rearranged TCR beta genes. On the Illumina HiSeq System, the amplified TCR beta libraries were sequenced as 87-base-pair reads. Concerning the study's data processing: In a later analysis, 77 million or so unique TCR beta chains were counted across the roughly 670 repertoires, and roughly 10 million of these chains were shared by at least two donors. To remove PCR and sequencing errors, raw reads were error-corrected and collapsed into unique sequences using a nearest-neighbor algorithm that merged closely related sequences. V, D and J gene segments were assigned by aligning CDR3 sequences to IMGT reference sequences. Each retained sequence needed at least a six-nucleotide match to both a V gene segment and a J gene segment. Rearrangements were called productive when the CDR3 lacked stop codons and stayed in frame with V and J; all others were non-productive. Following IMGT convention, CDR3 was defined as the stretch from the second conserved V-encoded cysteine up to the conserved J-encoded phenylalanine. The earlier analysis of around 640 of the donors excluded sequences that lacked an unambiguous match to a single V gene segment. An earlier analysis of fewer than 750 of the donors classified V segments as functional when productive rearrangements were above 56.7% and as segregating when the standard deviation between donors was above 5%. A statistical classification framework was developed to diagnose cytomegalovirus status using the catalog of TCR beta chain sequences. In a later analysis, V and J genes were assigned by comparing TCR nucleotide sequences against IMGT/GENE-DB human TR gene sequences. A later analysis assigned CDR3 sequences and most-parsimonious VDJ recombination scenarios with the TCRdist pipeline. In a later analysis, each TCR beta chain was defined by its CDR3 amino acid sequence together with its V-gene family, and reads without a unique V-gene family were excluded. As a way to deal with suspected cross-contamination and a sequencing artifact, a later analysis dropped hundreds of nucleotide sequences that were highly shared and had low generation probability. In a later analysis, a clonal expansion index for each public chain was calculated from normalized within-repertoire ranks of inferred template counts. A later analysis computed generation probabilities with a VDJ recombination model fitted to out-of-frame rearrangements, and checked the results against IGoR. In a later analysis, TCR-TCR, TCR-HLA and TCR-CMV co-occurrence was scored with hypergeometric tests, and a repertoire-size bias correction was applied to TCR pairs. A later analysis estimated false discovery rates by permuting HLA or CMV assignments 20 times. In a later analysis, co-occurring TCRs were grouped using DBSCAN, with TCRdist sequence similarity added in when clustering inside HLA-allele-positive subsets. Co-occurrence clustering excluded repertoires with fewer than 30,000 or more than 120,000 public chains, plus five with anomalous nucleotide sharing. TCRdb took over this immuneACCESS table, retaining in-frame rearrangements with V and J assigned. Such tables are incomplete; in checked studies, under half of the missing clones stem from an unresolved V gene, and the remainder is unexplained. Clonal size and the V and J genes are those of that table, whereas D and trimming came from the DNA. Here the sample has about 140,000 clones; around 78% occur a single time. Around 5.9% of the sample rests with the top ten.

As regards this clone: Its antigen target is currently unknown. The record has no base qualities; no much larger clone is one base away.

In total, approximately 610 healthy bone marrow donors made up the cohort. Cohort members were all nominally healthy when sampled, although unrecorded immune exposures were likely present. The donor tested CMV seropositive and was one of the 289 seropositive cohort members. Every donor gave a peripheral blood sample, and the peripheral blood mononuclear cells from that sample were used for TCR beta sequencing. The Qiagen DNeasy Blood Extraction Kit was used to extract genomic DNA from the blood cell samples. In this chain, TRBV5-1 is recombined with TRBJ2-5; TRBD2 matches 13 bases in the middle. The sequence derives from a woman aged 40 to 49 in good health and CMV-seropositive. The source material was PBMCs. CDR3 region: CASSPRTSGSGKTQYF. The DNA sequence reads TGCGCCAGCAGCCCGAGGACTAGCGGGAGTGGAAAGACCCAGTACTTC.